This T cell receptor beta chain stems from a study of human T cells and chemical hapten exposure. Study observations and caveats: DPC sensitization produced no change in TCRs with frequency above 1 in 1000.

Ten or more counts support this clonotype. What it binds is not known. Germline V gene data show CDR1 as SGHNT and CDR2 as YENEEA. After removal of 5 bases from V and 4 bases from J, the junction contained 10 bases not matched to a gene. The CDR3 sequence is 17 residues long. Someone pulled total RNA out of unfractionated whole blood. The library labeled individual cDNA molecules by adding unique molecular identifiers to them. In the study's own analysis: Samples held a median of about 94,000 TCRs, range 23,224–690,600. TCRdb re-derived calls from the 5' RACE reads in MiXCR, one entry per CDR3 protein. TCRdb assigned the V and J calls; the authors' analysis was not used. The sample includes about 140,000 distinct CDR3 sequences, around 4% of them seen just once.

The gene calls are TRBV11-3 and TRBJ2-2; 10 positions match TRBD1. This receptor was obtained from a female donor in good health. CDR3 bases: TGTGCCAGCAGCCCAATGACCGGGACAGGGGTCACCGGGGAGCTGTTTTTT. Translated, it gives CASSPMTGTGVTGELFF.